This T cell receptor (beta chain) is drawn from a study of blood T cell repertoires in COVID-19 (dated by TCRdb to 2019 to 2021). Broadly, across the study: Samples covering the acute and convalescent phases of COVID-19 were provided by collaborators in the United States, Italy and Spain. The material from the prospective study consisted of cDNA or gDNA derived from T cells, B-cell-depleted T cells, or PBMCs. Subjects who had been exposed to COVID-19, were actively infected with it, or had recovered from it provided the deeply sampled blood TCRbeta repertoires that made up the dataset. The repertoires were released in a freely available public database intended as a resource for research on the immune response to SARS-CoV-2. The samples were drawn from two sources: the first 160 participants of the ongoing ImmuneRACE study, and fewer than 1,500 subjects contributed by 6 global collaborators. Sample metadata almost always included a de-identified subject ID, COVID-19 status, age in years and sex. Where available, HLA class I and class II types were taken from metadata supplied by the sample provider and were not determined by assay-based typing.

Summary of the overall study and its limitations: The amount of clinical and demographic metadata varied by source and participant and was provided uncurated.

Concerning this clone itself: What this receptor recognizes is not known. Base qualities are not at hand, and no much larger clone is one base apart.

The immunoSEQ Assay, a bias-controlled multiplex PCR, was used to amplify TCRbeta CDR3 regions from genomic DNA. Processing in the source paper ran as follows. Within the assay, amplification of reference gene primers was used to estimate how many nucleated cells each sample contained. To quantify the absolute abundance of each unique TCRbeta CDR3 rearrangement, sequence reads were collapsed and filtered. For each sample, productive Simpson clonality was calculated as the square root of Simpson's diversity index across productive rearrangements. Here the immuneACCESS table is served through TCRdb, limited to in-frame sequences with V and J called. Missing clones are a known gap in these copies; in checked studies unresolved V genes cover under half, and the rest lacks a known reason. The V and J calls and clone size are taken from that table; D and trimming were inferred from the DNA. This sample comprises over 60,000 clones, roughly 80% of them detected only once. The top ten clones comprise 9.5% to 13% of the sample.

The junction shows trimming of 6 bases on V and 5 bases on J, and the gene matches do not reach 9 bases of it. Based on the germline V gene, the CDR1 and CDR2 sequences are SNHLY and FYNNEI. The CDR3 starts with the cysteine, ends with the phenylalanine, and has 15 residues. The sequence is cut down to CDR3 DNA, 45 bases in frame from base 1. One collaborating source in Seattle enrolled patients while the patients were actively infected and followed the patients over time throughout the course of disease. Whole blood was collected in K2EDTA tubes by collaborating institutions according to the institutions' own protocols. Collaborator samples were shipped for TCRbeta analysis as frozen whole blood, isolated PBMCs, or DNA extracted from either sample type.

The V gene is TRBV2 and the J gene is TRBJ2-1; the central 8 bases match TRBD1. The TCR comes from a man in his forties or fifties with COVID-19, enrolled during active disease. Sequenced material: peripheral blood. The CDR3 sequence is CASRAGGQGNNEQFF. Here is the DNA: TGTGCCAGCAGGGCAGGAGGACAGGGTAACAATGAGCAGTTCTTC.